The present T cell receptor beta chain was sequenced within a study of blood T cell repertoires in COVID-19. Repertoires were generated with immunoSEQ multiplex PCR, while TCRdb's copy carries only in-frame clones and drops some. The profile shows roughly 400,000 clones, roughly 87% of them singletons. This CDR3 is built from 15 residues. Trimming took 3 bases from V and 8 from J, leaving 16 bases between them. Per germline, CDR1 SGHAT and CDR2 FQDESV (reference sequence). This chain uses TRBV11-1 with TRBJ1-4; no clear D gene. This receptor was obtained from a man between 18 and 29 years old who had recovered from COVID-19. What was sequenced was PBMCs or T cells enriched from blood (not recorded which). The CDR3 nucleotides read TGTGCCAGCAGCTTGGGTGGAGCTACGGGAGAAAAACTGTTTTTT. Residues: CASSLGGATGEKLFF. The variable domain in full, with the rest retrieved from reference TRBV11-1 and TRBJ1-4, is EAEVAQSPRYKITEKSQAVAFWCDPISGHATLYWYRQILGQGPELLVQFQDESVVDDSQLPKDRFSAERLKGVDSTLKIQPAELGDSAMYLCASSLGGATGEKLFFGSGTQLSVL.